Shown below are 18 T cell receptor beta chains from a single sample sequenced in a study of shared clonotypes between healthy human individuals. Data came from immunoSEQ multiplex PCR; TCRdb stores just in-frame clones and leaves some out. The profile covers 110,000 or so clones, with about 70% appearing a single time and around 24% taken by the ten largest. The sample taken for sequencing was memory CD8+ T cells sorted from blood. The sample's subset: CD45RO+ cells pooled with CCR7-negative TemRA cells. The receptor source for this set is a woman aged 25 to 39 in good health.

The CDR3 spells CASSSWQTYEQYF. The CDR3 bases are TGTGCCAGCAGCTCCTGGCAAACCTACGAGCAGTACTTC. The chain combines TRBV7-9 with TRBJ2-7; D not certain. The V gene lost 4 bases and the J gene lost 2 bases, with 9 bases spanning the gap. Germline loops: CDR1 SEHNR, CDR2 FQNEAQ (reference sequence). The length of the CDR3 is 13 residues.

CDR3: CASSSPGGLRTDTQYF. The CDR3 region has the DNA TGTGCCAGCAGTAGCCCAGGGGGGTTGAGGACAGATACGCAGTATTTT. This chain uses TRBV27 with TRBJ2-3; D may be TRBD1 (7 bases). V lost 5 bases, J lost 3 bases, and 18 bases lay in between. The CDR3 contains 16 residues. CDR1 and CDR2 from the germline V gene are MNHEY and SMNVEV (reference sequence).

This chain connects TRBV6-1 to TRBJ2-7, with 8 positions matching TRBD1. The CDR3 sequence is 15 residues long. The germline V gene has CDR1 MNHNS and CDR2 SASEGT. J gave up 2 bases and V 8 bases, and 11 bases lay outside the gene matches. CDR3 DNA sequence: TGTGCCAGCCGGGGTCTCAGGGGGCGCCCCTACGAGCAGTACTTC. Encoded protein: CASRGLRGRPYEQYF.

V gene TRBV2 combines with J gene TRBJ2-6; D ambiguous. The V end was cut by 2 bases, the J end by 2 bases, with 4 bases between. Germline lookup yields CDR1 SNHLY and CDR2 FYNNEI. The CDR3 runs 14 residues. The CDR3 loop reads CASSERAGANVLTF. The CDR3 nucleotides read TGTGCCAGCAGTGAACGGGCTGGGGCCAACGTCCTGACTTTC.

V and J are TRBV7-9 and TRBJ2-7; D ambiguous. Germline V gene sequence: CDR1 SEHNR, CDR2 FQNEAQ (reference sequence). The CDR3 extends over 13 amino acids. The ends were cut back, 7 bases at V and 2 bases at J, with 12 bases in the middle. The CDR3 coding sequence is TGTGCCAGCATCGGGCACGACCCCTACGAGCAGTACTTC. It codes for CASIGHDPYEQYF.

This rearrangement joins TRBV2 to TRBJ2-3; D unclear. The CDR3 loop spans 16 amino acids. Trimming took off 2 bases at V and 0 bases at J, with 12 bases between the two ends. The germline V gene has CDR1 SNHLY and CDR2 FYNNEI. CDR3 sequence (DNA): TGTGCCAGCAGTGAAAGGAATCCCCGCAGCACAGATACGCAGTATTTT. Translation gives CASSERNPRSTDTQYF.

The chain joins TRBV11-1 to TRBJ2-7; weak D call: TRBD2 (6 bases). Germline V gene sequence: CDR1 SGHAT, CDR2 FQDESV (reference sequence). The CDR3 length is 13 residues. V dropped 2 bases and J dropped 3 bases, with 8 bases sitting between them. CDR3 coding DNA: TGTGCCAGCAGCTTATCCGGGAGCTACGAGCAGTACTTC. Translated: CASSLSGSYEQYF.

This sequence joins TRBV6-4 and TRBJ2-5; TRBD2 agrees at 7 bases. Matching the DNA end better, TRBJ2-7 makes the J call doubtful. The germline V gene encodes CDR1 MRHNA and CDR2 SNTAGT. The CDR3 has 16 residues. CDR3 protein: CASNPNPGGSTYEQYF. The CDR3 DNA follows: TGTGCCAGCAACCCCAACCCGGGGGGATCCACCTACGAGCAGTACTTC.

This clone was detected many times. This CDR3 is CASSFTTGRGTDTQYF. The CDR3 nucleotides are TGTGCCAGCAGCTTCACTACCGGGAGAGGTACAGATACGCAGTATTTT. The genes are TRBV11-2 and TRBJ2-3, with a tentative D call TRBD2 (6 bases). CDR1 and CDR2 (germline): SGHAT, FQNNGV. V shed 3 bases and J shed 3 bases, with 16 bases lying between them. The CDR3 consists of 16 residues.

The DNA for the CDR3 is TGTGCCAGCAGTCTCGGGACGGTTAGCTCCTACGAGCAGTACTTC. Translating gives CASSLGTVSSYEQYF. The chain joins TRBV28 to TRBJ2-5, with D tentatively TRBD1 or TRBD2 (5 bases each). The DNA end is more similar to TRBJ2-7, so the J call may be wrong. The germline gives CDR1 MDHEN, CDR2 SYDVKM. The CDR3 is 15 residues long.

The CDR3 nucleotides are TGTGCCAGCAGTCAAACTAGCGGGGGTGCCTACAATGAGCAGTTCTTC. It codes for CASSQTSGGAYNEQFF. This chain uses TRBV6-6 with TRBJ2-1, with TRBD2 identical over 11 bases. After removal of 5 bases from V and 2 bases from J, the junction contained 5 bases not matched to a gene. Per the germline V gene, CDR1 is MNHNY and CDR2 is SVGAGI (reference sequence). The CDR3 covers 16 residues.

As regards this clone: The sample has other DNA sequences that encode this CDR3 too. V is TRBV27 and J is TRBJ1-2; D uncertain. Germline V gene sequence: CDR1 MNHEY, CDR2 SMNVEV (reference sequence). Trimming took 2 bases from V and 2 from J, leaving 6 bases between them. The CDR3 spans 13 residues. The CDR3 reads CASSLRGNYGYTF. The CDR3 DNA reads as TGTGCCAGCAGTTTAAGAGGGAACTATGGCTACACCTTC.

V is TRBV5-4 and J is TRBJ1-1, with no clear D. The CDR3 sequence is 15 residues long. Germline assignment: CDR1 SGHNT and CDR2 YYREEE (reference sequence). Trimming removed 3 bases at V and 4 bases at J, with 16 bases between. CDR3: CASSSLAVGGTEAFF. DNA of the CDR3: TGTGCCAGCAGCTCACTCGCAGTGGGCGGCACTGAAGCTTTCTTT.

This clone was detected only a few times. V usage is TRBV6-4 and J usage is TRBJ2-6, with D hard to call. The CDR3 runs to 16 residues. Trimming cost V 0 bases and J 0 bases, with 6 bases left between them. From germline, CDR1 is MRHNA and CDR2 SNTAGT. The CDR3: CASSDSLSSGANVLTF. For the CDR3, the DNA is TGTGCCAGCAGTGACTCGTTAAGCTCTGGGGCCAACGTCCTGACTTTC.

The chain recombines TRBV5-1 with TRBJ1-5; unclear D gene. Germline V CDR1 and CDR2: SGHRS, YFSETQ. V shed 4 bases and J shed 3 bases, with 8 bases lying between them. The length of the CDR3 is 13 residues. The CDR3: CASSRGPNQPQHF. The DNA for the CDR3 is TGCGCCAGCAGCCGTGGCCCCAATCAGCCCCAGCATTTT.

This rearrangement joins TRBV28 to TRBJ1-3; D gene unclear. V dropped 6 bases and J dropped 3 bases, with 12 bases sitting between them. There are 14 residues in the CDR3. Germline CDR1 reads MDHEN; CDR2 reads SYDVKM. CDR3 bases: TGTGCCAGCAGCTCAGGTACTTTTGGAAACACCATATATTTT. Translation: CASSSGTFGNTIYF.

J is TRBJ1-1 and V is TRBV19, with no clear D. V was clipped by 5 bases and J by 0 bases, with 7 bases between them. The CDR3 has 13 residues. Germline V lookup: CDR1 LNHDA, CDR2 SQIVND (reference sequence). The DNA of the CDR3 is TGTGCCAGTAGTTTTAGTTTGAACACTGAAGCTTTCTTT. Amino acid sequence: CASSFSLNTEAFF.

This clone was seen a handful of times. The DNA of the CDR3 is TGTGCCAGCGCCCAAGAGACCCAGTACTTC. It codes for CASAQETQYF. The V and J genes are TRBV5-8 and TRBJ2-5; D is unresolved. V shed 7 bases and J shed 1 base, with 2 bases lying between them. This CDR3 comprises 10 residues. The germline V gene encodes CDR1 SGHTS and CDR2 YDEGEE.